The TCR beta chain described here comes from a study of blood T cell repertoires in COVID-19. About the research overall: Researchers got acute and convalescent COVID-19 samples from the United States, Italy and Spain. Sources were T cells, B-cell-depleted T cells, or PBMCs; the material itself was cDNA or gDNA.

Under the authors' procedure: Reference gene primers were amplified, and this amplification served to estimate nucleated cell counts. The data were produced by immunoSEQ multiplex PCR, yet TCRdb's version contains in-frame clones alone and is incomplete. That table is the source of V, J and clone size, and D and trimming were worked out from the DNA. This table holds over 45,000 clones, roughly 82% found once. The CDR3 is 13 residues long. Germline V gives CDR1 SQVTM, CDR2 ANQGSEA. The V and J ends lost 8 bases and 1 base respectively, with 12 bases between them. The chain recombines TRBV29-1 with TRBJ1-3, with D hard to call. The sample consisted of peripheral blood. This TCR was recovered from a man aged 35 to 55 with acute or convalescent COVID-19. The CDR3 sequence is CSIIISSGNTIYF. The CDR3, as DNA: TGCAGCATAATAATTTCGTCTGGAAACACCATATATTTT.